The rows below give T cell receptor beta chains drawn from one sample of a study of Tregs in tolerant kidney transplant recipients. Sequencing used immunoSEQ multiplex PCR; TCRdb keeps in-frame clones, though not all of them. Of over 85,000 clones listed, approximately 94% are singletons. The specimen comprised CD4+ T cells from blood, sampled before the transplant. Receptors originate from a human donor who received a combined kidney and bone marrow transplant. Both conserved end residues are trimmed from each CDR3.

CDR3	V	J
ASSPTGAGANVLT	TRBV18	TRBJ2-6
ASSVGQNYGYT	TRBV2	TRBJ1-2
ASSIGTPRDQETQY	TRBV19	TRBJ2-5
ASSVGPGTSLDEQF	TRBV4-1	TRBJ2-1
ASSLSRRNSPLH	TRBV27	TRBJ1-6
ASSSQQGGNTEAF	TRBV18	TRBJ1-1
ASSARGGNQPQH	TRBV4-3	TRBJ1-5
ASSLSMGRELRDTQY	TRBV5-6	TRBJ2-3
ASSLVGSSGGWNEQF	TRBV7-8	TRBJ2-1
ASSPRGLELF	TRBV7-2	TRBJ2-2
ASSLVRYNEQF	TRBV7-8	TRBJ2-1
AWSLGHGAF	TRBV30	TRBJ1-1
ASSSGTGNSPLH	TRBV6-5	TRBJ1-6